These T cell receptor beta chains were read from a single sample in a study of blood T cell repertoires in COVID-19. Clones were sequenced by immunoSEQ multiplex PCR, and TCRdb holds only the in-frame ones, with some missing. The sample consists of 80,000 to 95,000 clones, 81% of them appearing once. The sample consisted of peripheral blood. These TCRs come from a man older than 75 with acute or convalescent COVID-19. CDR3s include the opening cysteine and the closing phenylalanine or tryptophan. The D gene is left open where the match is weak. Some rows mark clone size as missing; the rest say once, few, many or name a class of expanded clone.

DNA	CDR3	size	J	V	D
TGTGCCAGCAGTATGGGGGCCCGGGGCTACACCTTC	CASSMGARGYTF	.	TRBJ1-2	TRBV6-2/TRBV6-3	.
TGCGCCAGCAGCCAACAAGGGGCCCTCCCCGGGGAGCTGTTTTTT	CASSQQGALPGELFF	.	TRBJ2-2	TRBV4-1	.
TGTGCCAGCAGTTATAGGGGCCCACGATGGGGAAACATTCAGTACTTC	CASSYRGPRWGNIQYF	.	TRBJ2-4	TRBV6-5	.
TGCGCCAGCAGCCCTTTGGCAGGGGGAAATTCACCCCTCCACTTT	CASSPLAGGNSPLHF	.	TRBJ1-6	TRBV5-1	TRBD1
TGTGCCAGTAGTCGACATAGTACTGAAGCTTTCTTT	CASSRHSTEAFF	few	TRBJ1-1	TRBV19	.
TGCGCCAGCAGGCCTGGGACTAGCGGATACTACGAGCAGTACTTC	CASRPGTSGYYEQYF	once	TRBJ2-7	TRBV5-1	TRBD2
TGCAGCGTTGGAGGGGGCTCCTACAATGAGCAGTTCTTC	CSVGGGSYNEQFF	.	TRBJ2-1	TRBV29-1	.
TGTGCCAGCAGCCTAGGACTAGCGGGAGTCGGGGAGCTGTTTTTT	CASSLGLAGVGELFF	.	TRBJ2-2	TRBV7-3	TRBD2
TGTGCCACCAGCAGAGACACAAAAGGACAGCTACATAATGAAAAACTGTTTTTT	CATSRDTKGQLHNEKLFF	.	TRBJ1-4	TRBV15	.
TGCGCCAGCAGTGAACAGGCAGGGAGGAATGAGCAGTTCTTC	CASSEQAGRNEQFF	.	TRBJ2-1	TRBV5-1	.
TGTGCCAGCAGCAAAAGGAGGGAAAACTCCTATAATTCACCCCTCCACTTT	CASSKRRENSYNSPLHF	.	TRBJ1-6	TRBV13	.
TGTGCCAGCACCTTAGGTAACAGGGCATCCAGGGAGCTGTTTTTT	CASTLGNRASRELFF	.	TRBJ2-2	TRBV28	.
TGTGCCAGCAGCAATTGGGGGGTCCCGAACACCGGGGAGCTGTTTTTT	CASSNWGVPNTGELFF	.	TRBJ2-2	TRBV28	.
TGTGCCAGTACCTCACAGGGTTTGGCTAACTATGGCTACACCTTC	CASTSQGLANYGYTF	.	TRBJ1-2	TRBV19	.
TGTGCCAGCTCACCACCTAGCGGGAGCTCCTACAATGAGCAGTTCTTC	CASSPPSGSSYNEQFF	.	TRBJ2-1	TRBV18	TRBD2
TGTGCCACCAGTCAGACAGGGTATGCTGGCTACACCTTC	CATSQTGYAGYTF	few	TRBJ1-2	TRBV24-1	TRBD1